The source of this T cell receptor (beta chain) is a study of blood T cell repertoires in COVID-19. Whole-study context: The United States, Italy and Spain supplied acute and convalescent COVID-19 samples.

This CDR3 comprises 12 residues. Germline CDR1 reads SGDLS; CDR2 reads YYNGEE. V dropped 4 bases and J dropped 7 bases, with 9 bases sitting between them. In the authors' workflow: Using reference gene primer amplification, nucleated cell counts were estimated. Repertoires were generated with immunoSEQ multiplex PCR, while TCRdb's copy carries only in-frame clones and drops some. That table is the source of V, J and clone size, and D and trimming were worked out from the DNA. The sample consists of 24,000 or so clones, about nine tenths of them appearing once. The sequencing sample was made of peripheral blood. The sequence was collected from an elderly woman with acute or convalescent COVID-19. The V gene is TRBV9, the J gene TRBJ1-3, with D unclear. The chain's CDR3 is CASSPRGNTIYF. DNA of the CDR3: TGTGCCAGCAGCCCCCGAGGGAACACCATATATTTT.